This is a list of T cell receptor beta chains from one sample in a study of post-analysis software for immune sequencing data. TCRdb reprocessed the PCR reads with MiXCR, giving one entry per CDR3 protein. The sample shows roughly 800,000 distinct CDR3 sequences, about 50% of them seen only once. Sequencing was done on a sample of blood. The receptors were gathered from a girl aged 5 to 17 with multiple sclerosis. The CDR3 runs from the conserved cysteine through the conserved F or W. A D gene is named only where the DNA matches it firmly. Clone size is shown for a subset of rows, as once, few, many or a class of expanded clone.

j_gene: TRBJ2-1
v_gene: TRBV7-8
d_gene: NA
abundance: NA
CDR3nt: TGTGCCAGCAGCCCGATCGAGGGTAGAGGGACTTCCTACAATGAGCAGTTCTTC
CDR3aa: CASSPIEGRGTSYNEQFF

j_gene: TRBJ1-1
v_gene: TRBV6-4
d_gene: NA
abundance: few
CDR3nt: TGTGCCAGCAGTCCGCATGCCCAGAACACTGAAGCTTTCTTT
CDR3aa: CASSPHAQNTEAFF

j_gene: TRBJ1-1
v_gene: TRBV12-5
d_gene: NA
abundance: once
CDR3nt: TGTGCTAGTGGTTTGGTATCGGCCATCGCTGAAGCTTTCTTT
CDR3aa: CASGLVSAIAEAFF

j_gene: TRBJ2-3
v_gene: TRBV20-1
d_gene: TRBD2
abundance: NA
CDR3nt: TGCAGTGCTAGAGGCCTCCACTGGACTAGCGGGAAAACAGATACGCAGTATTTT
CDR3aa: CSARGLHWTSGKTDTQYF

j_gene: TRBJ2-4
v_gene: TRBV15
d_gene: TRBD2
abundance: NA
CDR3nt: TGTGCCACCGCGGGGGGGACTAGCGAAGCCAAAAACATTCAGTACTTC
CDR3aa: CATAGGTSEAKNIQYF

j_gene: TRBJ2-5
v_gene: TRBV29-1
d_gene: TRBD1
abundance: NA
CDR3nt: TGCAGCGCCTATGGAACCGGGACAGGCCTCCTCGGAGGGGCCCAGTACTTC
CDR3aa: CSAYGTGTGLLGGAQYF

j_gene: TRBJ2-5
v_gene: TRBV29-1
d_gene: NA
abundance: NA
CDR3nt: TGCAGCGTTGTAGGGAGGGCAGGGGACTCCCTCCAAGAGACCCAGTACTTC
CDR3aa: CSVVGRAGDSLQETQYF

j_gene: TRBJ2-5
v_gene: TRBV20-1
d_gene: NA
abundance: few
CDR3nt: TGCAGTGCTAGAGACTCAGGGGAGCAACGGCCCCAGTACTTC
CDR3aa: CSARDSGEQRPQYF

j_gene: TRBJ2-6
v_gene: TRBV5-1
d_gene: NA
abundance: once
CDR3nt: TGCGCCAGCAGCTTAGCGACAGGAATCTCTGGGGCCAACGTCCTGACTTTC
CDR3aa: CASSLATGISGANVLTF

j_gene: TRBJ2-3
v_gene: TRBV29-1
d_gene: NA
abundance: few
CDR3nt: TGCAGCGTAGGACCGGGAGAAGCAGATACGCAGTATTTT
CDR3aa: CSVGPGEADTQYF

j_gene: TRBJ2-5
v_gene: TRBV20-1
d_gene: NA
abundance: NA
CDR3nt: TGCAGTGACTCGACATTCGGAGGCCAAGAGACCCAGTACTTC
CDR3aa: CSDSTFGGQETQYF

j_gene: TRBJ2-1
v_gene: TRBV30
d_gene: NA
abundance: NA
CDR3nt: TGTGCCGGGTATAGCGATTACAATGAGCAGTTCTTC
CDR3aa: CAGYSDYNEQFF

j_gene: TRBJ2-1
v_gene: TRBV12-5
d_gene: TRBD2
abundance: NA
CDR3nt: TGTGCTAGTGGCCGGGGGGATGGCTACAATGAGCAGTTCTTC
CDR3aa: CASGRGDGYNEQFF

j_gene: TRBJ2-5
v_gene: TRBV4-1
d_gene: NA
abundance: NA
CDR3nt: TGCGCCAGCAGCCAAGGTATAGCGGCCTACCAAGAGACCCAGTACTTC
CDR3aa: CASSQGIAAYQETQYF

j_gene: TRBJ2-7
v_gene: TRBV11-2
d_gene: NA
abundance: few
CDR3nt: TGTGCCAGCAGCACGATCAGGGCCAACTACGAGCAGTACTTC
CDR3aa: CASSTIRANYEQYF

j_gene: TRBJ2-1
v_gene: TRBV20-1
d_gene: NA
abundance: NA
CDR3nt: TGCAGTGCTAAGGACTCCTTAAAGCAGTTCTTC
CDR3aa: CSAKDSLKQFF

j_gene: TRBJ1-4
v_gene: TRBV7-9
d_gene: NA
abundance: NA
CDR3nt: TGTGCCAGCAGCTTAGGGCTGCAACTGACTAATGAAAAACTGTTTTTT
CDR3aa: CASSLGLQLTNEKLFF

j_gene: TRBJ2-7
v_gene: TRBV6-1
d_gene: NA
abundance: NA
CDR3nt: TGTGCCAGCAGTGAAATGGGGGGTTCCTACGAGCAGTACTTC
CDR3aa: CASSEMGGSYEQYF

j_gene: TRBJ2-3
v_gene: TRBV5-5
d_gene: NA
abundance: NA
CDR3nt: TGTGCCAGCAGCTTTCGTAGAGGAGGTACAGATACGCAGTATTTT
CDR3aa: CASSFRRGGTDTQYF

j_gene: TRBJ2-5
v_gene: TRBV6-6
d_gene: TRBD1
abundance: NA
CDR3nt: TGTGCCAGCAGCGAGGGGACAGGGTATGCGACCCAGTACTTC
CDR3aa: CASSEGTGYATQYF

j_gene: TRBJ1-2
v_gene: TRBV5-1
d_gene: NA
abundance: few
CDR3nt: TGCGCCAGCAGCTTGGCCGGGGGGCCCGGCTACACCTTC
CDR3aa: CASSLAGGPGYTF

j_gene: TRBJ2-3
v_gene: TRBV5-1
d_gene: NA
abundance: few
CDR3nt: TGCGCCAGCAGCCGGACGGGACCAAGGATCACAGATACGCAGTATTTT
CDR3aa: CASSRTGPRITDTQYF

j_gene: TRBJ2-7
v_gene: TRBV20-1
d_gene: NA
abundance: NA
CDR3nt: TGCAGTGCTAGAGAGGCCGCTGGGTTCTCCTACGAGCAGTACTTC
CDR3aa: CSAREAAGFSYEQYF

j_gene: TRBJ1-1
v_gene: TRBV5-1
d_gene: NA
abundance: NA
CDR3nt: TGCGCCAGCGCTCTCGACGGGCCGACGAACACTGAAGCTTTCTTT
CDR3aa: CASALDGPTNTEAFF

j_gene: TRBJ1-1
v_gene: TRBV5-1
d_gene: TRBD1
abundance: once
CDR3nt: TGCGCCAGCAACATGGACAGGGCTGAAGCTTTCTTT
CDR3aa: CASNMDRAEAFF

j_gene: TRBJ2-3
v_gene: TRBV20-1
d_gene: TRBD2
abundance: NA
CDR3nt: TGCAGTGCAATCGCACTAGCGGGCACAGATACGCAGTATTTT
CDR3aa: CSAIALAGTDTQYF

j_gene: TRBJ2-6
v_gene: TRBV15
d_gene: NA
abundance: NA
CDR3nt: TGTGCCACCAGCAGAGGCGACGGGGCTGGGGCCAACGTCCTGACTTTC
CDR3aa: CATSRGDGAGANVLTF

j_gene: TRBJ2-7
v_gene: TRBV7-2
d_gene: NA
abundance: few
CDR3nt: TGTGCCAGCAGCCGAGCAGGCTACTACGAGCAGTACTTC
CDR3aa: CASSRAGYYEQYF

j_gene: TRBJ2-7
v_gene: TRBV4-2
d_gene: TRBD2
abundance: few
CDR3nt: TGTGCCAGCAGCCAAGATAAGGGTCAGCGGGGCGAGCAGTACTTC
CDR3aa: CASSQDKGQRGEQYF

j_gene: TRBJ1-1
v_gene: TRBV15
d_gene: NA
abundance: NA
CDR3nt: TGTGCCACCAGCACCTACCAGACAAAAGGCACTGAAGCTTTCTTT
CDR3aa: CATSTYQTKGTEAFF

j_gene: TRBJ2-1
v_gene: TRBV12-3/TRBV12-4
d_gene: NA
abundance: NA
CDR3nt: TGTGCCAGCAGTTTAGGTGGGGGGGCCTATGAGCAGTTCTTC
CDR3aa: CASSLGGGAYEQFF

j_gene: TRBJ2-3
v_gene: TRBV6-6
d_gene: NA
abundance: NA
CDR3nt: TGTGCCAGCAGTTACTCACCCAGGGTCGATACGCAGTATTTT
CDR3aa: CASSYSPRVDTQYF

j_gene: TRBJ2-3
v_gene: TRBV5-1
d_gene: NA
abundance: once
CDR3nt: TGCGCCAGCAGCACACCTCAGAAGGGAGAACACCCAGGAGATACGCAGTATTTT
CDR3aa: CASSTPQKGEHPGDTQYF

j_gene: TRBJ2-3
v_gene: TRBV5-6
d_gene: NA
abundance: NA
CDR3nt: TGTGCCAGCAGCTCCGGGACTTCCGCCACAGATACGCAGTATTTT
CDR3aa: CASSSGTSATDTQYF

j_gene: TRBJ2-6
v_gene: TRBV6-5
d_gene: TRBD1
abundance: NA
CDR3nt: TGTGCCAGCAGCTTAGACAGGGCCCGCTCTGGGGCCAACGTCCTGACTTTC
CDR3aa: CASSLDRARSGANVLTF

j_gene: TRBJ2-1
v_gene: TRBV7-9
d_gene: TRBD2
abundance: NA
CDR3nt: TGTGCCAGTAGCTTAGCGCAGACTAGCGGGATGATGAATGAGCAGTTCTTC
CDR3aa: CASSLAQTSGMMNEQFF

j_gene: TRBJ1-2
v_gene: TRBV12-3/TRBV12-4
d_gene: NA
abundance: few
CDR3nt: TGTGCCAGCAGTTTATTGGCGAGGGCGCAGTATGGCTACACCTTC
CDR3aa: CASSLLARAQYGYTF

j_gene: TRBJ2-7
v_gene: TRBV5-1
d_gene: TRBD1
abundance: NA
CDR3nt: TGCGCCAGCAGGCACGATGCCGGGACAGGGACCTACGAGCAGTACTTC
CDR3aa: CASRHDAGTGTYEQYF

j_gene: TRBJ2-6
v_gene: TRBV6-1
d_gene: TRBD1
abundance: NA
CDR3nt: TGTGCCAGCGCCGGGACAGGGTCCCGCTCTGGGGCCAACGTCCTGACTTTC
CDR3aa: CASAGTGSRSGANVLTF

j_gene: TRBJ2-3
v_gene: TRBV13
d_gene: NA
abundance: NA
CDR3nt: TGTGCCAGCAGCTTACCGGGAGAGTTCACAGATACGCAGTATTTT
CDR3aa: CASSLPGEFTDTQYF

j_gene: TRBJ2-3
v_gene: TRBV29-1
d_gene: NA
abundance: few
CDR3nt: TGCAGCGCCCGACCCGGTGGGACAGATACGCAGTATTTT
CDR3aa: CSARPGGTDTQYF

j_gene: TRBJ1-2
v_gene: TRBV29-1
d_gene: TRBD1
abundance: NA
CDR3nt: TGCAGCGCCGGGACAGGGTTAGGATATGGCTACACCTTC
CDR3aa: CSAGTGLGYGYTF

j_gene: TRBJ2-6
v_gene: TRBV6-1
d_gene: TRBD1
abundance: NA
CDR3nt: TGTGCCAGCAGTACGAGACTTGGACAGGGGCAAACTGGGGCCAACGTCCTGACTTTC
CDR3aa: CASSTRLGQGQTGANVLTF

j_gene: TRBJ2-1
v_gene: TRBV20-1
d_gene: TRBD2
abundance: NA
CDR3nt: TGCAGTGCTCGGGGGGGGGACTTGGTCTCCTACAATGAGCAGTTCTTC
CDR3aa: CSARGGDLVSYNEQFF

j_gene: TRBJ2-7
v_gene: TRBV20-1
d_gene: NA
abundance: few
CDR3nt: TGCAGTGTTGTGGCTCCGGGAGCCGAGCAGTACTTC
CDR3aa: CSVVAPGAEQYF

j_gene: TRBJ2-5
v_gene: TRBV29-1
d_gene: NA
abundance: NA
CDR3nt: TGCAGCGTCGGCCCTTCCGGCCGGCTTGGCCAAGAGACCCAGTACTTC
CDR3aa: CSVGPSGRLGQETQYF

j_gene: TRBJ2-7
v_gene: TRBV15
d_gene: NA
abundance: NA
CDR3nt: TGTGCCAGTTCCGGACGGAGAACCTACGAGCAGTACTTC
CDR3aa: CASSGRRTYEQYF

j_gene: TRBJ2-1
v_gene: TRBV7-3
d_gene: NA
abundance: once
CDR3nt: TGTGCCAGCAGCTTATCGGTAGGGAGGAGCTCCTACAATGAGCAGTTCTTC
CDR3aa: CASSLSVGRSSYNEQFF

j_gene: TRBJ1-2
v_gene: TRBV4-1
d_gene: NA
abundance: NA
CDR3nt: TGCGCCAGCAGCCACGCTCTCGATAACTATGGCTACACCTTC
CDR3aa: CASSHALDNYGYTF

j_gene: TRBJ2-1
v_gene: TRBV27
d_gene: TRBD2
abundance: NA
CDR3nt: TGTGCCAGCAGTTTATATCTAGCGGGAGATGAGCGGTTCTTC
CDR3aa: CASSLYLAGDERFF

j_gene: TRBJ2-7
v_gene: TRBV15
d_gene: TRBD2
abundance: NA
CDR3nt: TGTGCCACCAGCAGAGCGGGGGGGCTTTACGAGCAGTACTTC
CDR3aa: CATSRAGGLYEQYF

j_gene: TRBJ2-1
v_gene: TRBV20-1
d_gene: NA
abundance: few
CDR3nt: TGCAGTGCTAGATTCCCGGGACTCGGATACAATGAGCAGTTCTTC
CDR3aa: CSARFPGLGYNEQFF

j_gene: TRBJ2-4
v_gene: TRBV20-1
d_gene: NA
abundance: NA
CDR3nt: TGCAGTGCTGCCGGGACCGTCAAAAACATTCAGTACTTC
CDR3aa: CSAAGTVKNIQYF

j_gene: TRBJ2-7
v_gene: TRBV5-1
d_gene: NA
abundance: few
CDR3nt: TGCGCCAGCAGCACGGGAATCTACGAGCAGTACTTC
CDR3aa: CASSTGIYEQYF

j_gene: TRBJ2-7
v_gene: TRBV29-1
d_gene: NA
abundance: NA
CDR3nt: TGCAGCGTTCGGACCGTAAGCTCCTACGAGCAGTACTTC
CDR3aa: CSVRTVSSYEQYF

j_gene: TRBJ2-7
v_gene: TRBV5-1
d_gene: NA
abundance: NA
CDR3nt: TGCGCCAGCAGCCCCCACCGGGGGCTGGACTACGAGCAGTACTTC
CDR3aa: CASSPHRGLDYEQYF

j_gene: TRBJ2-7
v_gene: TRBV25-1
d_gene: NA
abundance: NA
CDR3nt: TGTGCCAGCAGTGACAGGCCGGGGAACGAGCAGTACTTC
CDR3aa: CASSDRPGNEQYF

j_gene: TRBJ2-3
v_gene: TRBV5-5
d_gene: NA
abundance: NA
CDR3nt: TGTGCCAGCAGCTTAATAGACACGCAGTATTTT
CDR3aa: CASSLIDTQYF

j_gene: TRBJ1-6
v_gene: TRBV10-3
d_gene: TRBD1
abundance: few
CDR3nt: TGTGCCATCAGTGAGGGACAGGGATATAATTCACCCCTCCACTTT
CDR3aa: CAISEGQGYNSPLHF

j_gene: TRBJ2-7
v_gene: TRBV29-1
d_gene: NA
abundance: NA
CDR3nt: TGCAGCGTTGAAACCGGCTTCGAGCAGTACTTC
CDR3aa: CSVETGFEQYF